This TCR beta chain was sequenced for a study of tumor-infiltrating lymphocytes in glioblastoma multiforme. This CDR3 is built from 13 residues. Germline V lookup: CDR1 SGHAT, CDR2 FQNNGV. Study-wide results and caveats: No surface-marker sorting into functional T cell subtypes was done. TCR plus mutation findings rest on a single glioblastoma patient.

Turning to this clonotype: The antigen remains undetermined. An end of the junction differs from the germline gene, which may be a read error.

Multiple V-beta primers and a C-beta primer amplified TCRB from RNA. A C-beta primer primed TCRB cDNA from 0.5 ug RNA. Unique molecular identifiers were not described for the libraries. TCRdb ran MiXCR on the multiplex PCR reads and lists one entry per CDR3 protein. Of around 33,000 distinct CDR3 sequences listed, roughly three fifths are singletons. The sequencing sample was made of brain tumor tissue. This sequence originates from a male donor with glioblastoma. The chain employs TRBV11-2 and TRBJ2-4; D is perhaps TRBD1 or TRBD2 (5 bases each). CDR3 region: CASSLGEVDIQHF. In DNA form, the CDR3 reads TGTGCCAGCAGCCTGGGGGAAGTGGACATTCAGCACTTC.